The clone carrying this T cell receptor (beta chain) was seen a handful of times. Antigen: not known. With 6 bases removed from V and 3 bases from J, the gap between germline ends came to 14 bases. CDR3 length: 13 residues. CDR1 and CDR2 (germline): SQVTM, ANQGSEA. The data were taken from a study of T cell repertoires in cytomegalovirus infection. Study context: Well-studied HLA-B-restricted CMV epitopes were used in the study alongside recently identified HLA-C-restricted ones. Public signatures in TCR beta pointed to CMV infection and matching HLA type. Study-wide results and limits: Cumulative frequency of public TCR beta families picked out carriers of CMV plus the relevant HLA. Dominating the ex vivo response were TCR beta clonotypes that were CMV-specific and HLA-C-restricted.

TCRdb independently ran MiXCR on the reads; one entry per CDR3 protein. This table has 250,000 to 300,000 distinct CDR3 sequences, under 25% appearing once. This receptor was identified in a human donor in good health (CMV status not recorded). Some clones in this sample may be carry-over from other donors' samples. V gene TRBV29-1 combines with J gene TRBJ2-5; either TRBD1 or TRBD2 may supply D (5 bases each). The sample was cultured PBMCs, taken from culture after CMV antigen stimulation. Written as DNA, the CDR3 is TGCAGCGTAGACACCGGGGCAGAAGAGACCCAGTACTTC. Its protein is CSVDTGAEETQYF.